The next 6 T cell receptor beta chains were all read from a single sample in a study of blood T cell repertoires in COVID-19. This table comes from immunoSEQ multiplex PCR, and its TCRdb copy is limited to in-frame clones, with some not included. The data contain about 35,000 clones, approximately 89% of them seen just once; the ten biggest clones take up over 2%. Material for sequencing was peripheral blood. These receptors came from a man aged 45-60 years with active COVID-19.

As DNA, the CDR3 is TGTGCCAGCAGCTCCCCAAAGCGGGACGTAGGGAATGAGCAGTTCTTC. This translates into CASSSPKRDVGNEQFF. V is TRBV7-9 and J is TRBJ2-1; 7 positions match TRBD2. The CDR3 loop spans 16 amino acids. Germline loops: CDR1 SEHNR, CDR2 FQNEAQ (reference sequence). Trimming removed 4 bases from V and 7 bases from J; junction bases left unmatched: 13.

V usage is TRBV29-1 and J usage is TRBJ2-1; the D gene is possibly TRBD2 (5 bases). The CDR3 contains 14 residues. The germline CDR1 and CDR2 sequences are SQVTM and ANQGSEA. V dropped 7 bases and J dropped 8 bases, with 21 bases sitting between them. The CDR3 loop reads CSATDFFGKHEQFF. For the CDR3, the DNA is TGCAGCGCTACAGACTTCTTCGGGAAGCATGAGCAGTTCTTC.

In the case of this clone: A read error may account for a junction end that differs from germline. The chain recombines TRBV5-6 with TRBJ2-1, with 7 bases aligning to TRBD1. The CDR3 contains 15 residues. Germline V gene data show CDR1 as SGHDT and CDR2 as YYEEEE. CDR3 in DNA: TGTGCCGGCAGCTTTTGGGACAGAGCTTTTATTGAGCAGTTCTTC. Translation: CAGSFWDRAFIEQFF.

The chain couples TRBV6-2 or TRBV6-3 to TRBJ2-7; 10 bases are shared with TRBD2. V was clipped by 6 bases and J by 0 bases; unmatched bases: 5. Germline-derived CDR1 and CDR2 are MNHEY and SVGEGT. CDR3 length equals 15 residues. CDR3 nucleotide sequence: TGTGCCAGCAGCCATAGCGGGAGGAGCTCCTACGAGCAGTACTTC. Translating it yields CASSHSGRSSYEQYF.

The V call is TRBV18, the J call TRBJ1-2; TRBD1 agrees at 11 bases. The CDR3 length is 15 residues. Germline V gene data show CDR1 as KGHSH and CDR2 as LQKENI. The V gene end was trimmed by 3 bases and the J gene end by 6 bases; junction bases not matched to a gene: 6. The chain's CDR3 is CASSPPGGQGDGYTF. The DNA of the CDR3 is TGTGCCAGCTCACCCCCCGGGGGACAGGGGGATGGCTACACCTTC. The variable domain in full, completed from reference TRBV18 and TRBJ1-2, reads NAGVMQNPRHLVRRRGQEARLRCSPMKGHSHVYWYRQLPEEGLKFMVYLQKENIIDESGMPKERFSAEFPKEGPSILRIQQVVRGDSAAYFCASSPPGGQGDGYTFGSGTRLTVV.

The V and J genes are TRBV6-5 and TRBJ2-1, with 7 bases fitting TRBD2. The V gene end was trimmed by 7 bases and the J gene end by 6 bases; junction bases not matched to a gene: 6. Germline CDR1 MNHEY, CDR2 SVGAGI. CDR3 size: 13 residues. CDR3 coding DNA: TGTGCCAGCATGGCTAGCGGACTCAATGAGCAGTTCTTC. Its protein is CASMASGLNEQFF.